These 10 T cell receptor beta chains came from one sample sequenced in a study of T cells after yellow fever vaccination. In TCRdb, the 5' RACE reads were re-called with MiXCR into one record per CDR3 protein. The sample holds about 300,000 distinct CDR3 sequences, less than 9.5% seen once. Source: CD4+ T cells sorted from PBMCs, taken 5 days after the yellow fever booster vaccination. These receptor sequences come from a man between 18 and 29 years old who received the YFV17D yellow fever vaccine.

V usage is TRBV2 and J usage is TRBJ2-1; D not certain. Trimming removed 7 bases from V and 2 bases from J, with 12 bases in between. CDR1 and CDR2 (germline): SNHLY, FYNNEI. This CDR3 region has 14 residues. CDR3 in amino acids: CASTPVGPYNEQFF. The CDR3 DNA reads as TGTGCCAGCACCCCGGTCGGGCCCTACAATGAGCAGTTCTTC.

This clonotype was seen many times. This chain links TRBV5-1 with TRBJ1-1; D remains ambiguous. V was cut by 4 bases and J by 1 base, with 8 bases left in between. CDR3 length: 13 residues. Germline V CDR1 and CDR2: SGHRS, YFSETQ. The CDR3 is CASSGTQNTEAFF. CDR3 nucleotides: TGCGCCAGCAGCGGAACACAGAACACTGAAGCTTTCTTT.

At least ten counts were recorded for this clonotype. The genes are TRBV5-6 and TRBJ2-7; D unclear. V lost 2 bases to trimming and J lost 0 bases, with 9 bases between them. The CDR3 is made up of 14 amino acids. CDR1 SGHDT and CDR2 YYEEEE come from the germline V gene. This CDR3 reads CASSFRATSYEQYV. The CDR3 DNA follows: TGTGCCAGCAGCTTCCGGGCGACCTCCTACGAGCAGTACGTC.

This clonotype was found a few times. The chain combines TRBV20-1 with TRBJ1-2; D is possibly TRBD1 (6 bases). The CDR3 contains 12 residues. Per germline, CDR1 DFQATT and CDR2 SNEGSKA (reference sequence). V was trimmed by 5 bases and J by 8 bases, leaving 15 bases between them. The CDR3 DNA is TGCAGTGCTGGGACATCCTTGAAGGGCTACACCTTC. It specifies CSAGTSLKGYTF.

This chain links TRBV7-2 with TRBJ2-5, with 12 bases identical to TRBD2. The CDR3 covers 18 residues. Germline-derived CDR1 and CDR2 are SGHTA and FQGNSA. Trimming cost V 1 base and J 5 bases; bases outside gene matches: 11. The CDR3 nucleotides are TGTGCCAGCAGCTTAGGCGTGGTGGCTAGCGGGGGGGTTGAGACCCAGTACTTC. This codes for CASSLGVVASGGVETQYF. The variable domain in full, with the rest retrieved from reference TRBV7-2 and TRBJ2-5, is GAGVSQSPSNKVTEKGKDVELRCDPISGHTALYWYRQSLGQGLEFLIYFQGNSAPDKSGLPSDRFSAERTGGSVSTLTIQRTQQEDSAVYLCASSLGVVASGGVETQYFGPGTRLLVL.

A few counts support this clonotype. The CDR3 sequence: CASTRTDSNQPQHF. As DNA, the CDR3 is TGTGCCAGCACCCGGACGGATAGCAATCAGCCCCAGCATTTT. The chain has TRBV6-1 and TRBJ1-5; D gene unclear. V shed 7 bases and J shed 0 bases, with 10 bases lying between them. Germline CDR1 is MNHNS and CDR2 is SASEGT. The CDR3 runs 14 residues.

This clonotype occurred many times. The J gene is TRBJ1-1, the V gene TRBV5-1; 9 nucleotides line up with TRBD1. The CDR3 consists of 16 residues. The V segment lost 0 bases and the J segment 6 bases; nucleotides outside the gene matches: 9. Germline V gene lookup returns CDR1 SGHRS and CDR2 YFSETQ. The CDR3 region is CASSLADPGQGAEAFF. The CDR3 bases are TGCGCCAGCAGCTTGGCGGACCCGGGACAGGGCGCTGAAGCTTTCTTT.

In its sample, this clonotype was seen many times. The V call is TRBV4-3, the J call TRBJ2-7; 8 positions agree with TRBD1. Germline assignment: CDR1 LGHNA and CDR2 YSLEER. This CDR3 is 18 amino acids long. V was clipped by 4 bases and J by 2 bases; unmatched bases: 16. The CDR3 coding sequence is TGCGCCAGCAGCCGTCCTGGCAGGGGGCCTACGGGGCCCTACGAGCAGTACGTC. It yields the protein CASSRPGRGPTGPYEQYV.

The genes are TRBV29-1 and TRBJ2-5, with D possibly called TRBD1 or TRBD2 (5 bases each). The CDR3 loop spans 14 amino acids. The V end lost 5 bases, the J end lost 2 bases, and 15 bases lay between the germline ends. Germline assignment: CDR1 SQVTM and CDR2 ANQGSEA. Here the CDR3 reads CSVPEGQGQETQYF. The CDR3 bases are TGCAGCGTTCCAGAGGGGCAGGGACAAGAGACCCAGTACTTC.

This clonotype was counted a few times. V is TRBV29-1 and J is TRBJ2-7; D might be TRBD1 (5 bases). The CDR3 is 12 amino acids. The germline gives CDR1 SQVTM, CDR2 ANQGSEA. V was cut by 5 bases and J by 2 bases, with 10 bases left in between. As DNA, the CDR3 is TGCAGCGTTCGTCCAGGGCCCTACGAGCAGTACTTC. Its translation: CSVRPGPYEQYF.